The clone carrying this T cell receptor (beta chain) has only a few counts. Its antigen is currently unknown. This entry comes from a study of T cell responses to AZD1222 COVID-19 vaccine. Whole-study context: Investigators merged groups given second doses at roughly 4 or roughly 12 weeks. Study-level results: Two AZD1222 administrations were followed by greater Spike-specific TCR breadth and depth. At 160-218 and 743-854, vaccine-associated CD4 TCRs were dominant, and they spanned spike.

CDR3 length equals 17 residues. Germline V lookup: CDR1 SGHDN, CDR2 FVKESK. V trimming: 0 bases; J trimming: 8 bases; junction bases outside the gene matches: 15. Profiling relied on immunoSEQ multiplex PCR, and the TCRdb table lists in-frame clones only, not all of them. The repertoire has some 99,000 clones, roughly nine tenths of them found once; the top ten carry 7.5%. The starting material was peripheral blood, obtained on day 0 of AZD1222 vaccination. This sequence was found in an adult in good health. The V and J genes are TRBV14 and TRBJ1-2, with 7 bases that match TRBD1. This chain's CDR3 is CASSQEIVGQRIRGYTF. For the CDR3, the DNA is TGTGCCAGCAGCCAAGAGATCGTGGGACAGCGCATACGGGGCTACACCTTC. Full variable domain (outside the CDR3, taken from reference TRBV14 and TRBJ1-2): EAGVTQFPSHSVIEKGQTVTLRCDPISGHDNLYWYRRVMGKEIKFLLHFVKESKQDESGMPNNRFLAERTGGTYSTLKVQPAELEDSGVYFCASSQEIVGQRIRGYTFGSGTRLTVV.